Below, one TCR beta chain is given with its context. Its cognate antigen is unknown. These data originate in a study of cytomegalovirus exposure and HLA in healthy donors. Study-level points and caveats: Some V segments, TRBV6-2 and TRBV6-3 among them, were indistinguishable and were therefore excluded.

The PCR contained 60 Vbeta and 13 Jbeta primers. TCRdb's copy holds only in-frame clones and misses some; the assay was immunoSEQ multiplex PCR. Found here are 150,000 to 200,000 clones, over 70% of them singletons; the top ten hold around 6%. CDR3 size: 14 residues. V gave up 5 bases and J gave up 5 bases; unmatched junction bases: 2. Germline CDR1 and CDR2: SGHTA and FQGTGA. The source material was PBMCs. This rearrangement joins TRBV7-3 to TRBJ2-1; 11 bases line up with TRBD2. The source of this sequence is a man in his forties in good health and CMV-seronegative. The chain's CDR3 is CASSSSGRDNEQFF. CDR3 nucleotide sequence: TGTGCCAGCAGCAGTAGCGGGAGGGACAATGAGCAGTTCTTC. Supplemented by reference TRBV7-3 and TRBJ2-1, the full variable domain reads GAGVSQTPSNKVTEKGKYVELRCDPISGHTALYWYRQSLGQGPEFLIYFQGTGAADDSGLPNDRFFAVRPEGSVSTLKIQRTERGDSAVYLCASSSSGRDNEQFFGPGTRLTVL.